This TCR beta chain originates from a study of blood T cell repertoires in COVID-19. Study-wide background: There were acute and convalescent COVID-19 samples, and they came from the United States, Italy and Spain. T cells, B-cell-depleted T cells, or PBMCs provided the cDNA or gDNA that served as material.

CDR1 and CDR2 (germline): SQVTM, ANQGSEA. V was clipped by 2 bases and J by 2 bases; unmatched bases: 4. This CDR3 has 15 amino acids. Per the authors' pipeline: Amplification of reference gene primers provided the estimated nucleated cell counts. Only in-frame clones appear in the TCRdb table, and some are missing; sequencing was by immunoSEQ multiplex PCR. The D gene and trimming were derived from the DNA, and the V and J assignments and clone size from that table. The repertoire consists of approximately 60,000 clones, with more than 70% occurring once and the leading ten covering roughly 6.8%. The sequence derives from a human donor in a cohort sampled during active COVID-19. The rearrangement joins TRBV29-1 to TRBJ2-2; the match to TRBD2 covers 8 bases. The sequenced sample was peripheral blood. The CDR3 DNA reads as TGCAGCGTTGAAAGAGCGGGAGCTAACACCGGGGAGCTGTTTTTT. Encoded protein: CSVERAGANTGELFF.